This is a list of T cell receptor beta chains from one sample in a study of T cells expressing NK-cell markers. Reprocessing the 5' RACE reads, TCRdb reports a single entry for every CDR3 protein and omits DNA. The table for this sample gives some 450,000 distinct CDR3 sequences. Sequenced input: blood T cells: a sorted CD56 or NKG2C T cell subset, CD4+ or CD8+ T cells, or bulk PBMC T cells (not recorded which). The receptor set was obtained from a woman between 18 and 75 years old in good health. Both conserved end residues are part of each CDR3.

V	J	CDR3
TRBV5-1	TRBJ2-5	CASSFSRGGRETQYF
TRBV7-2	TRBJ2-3	CASSLSGQGDTQYF
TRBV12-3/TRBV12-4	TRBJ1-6	CASSLDLRGSPLHF
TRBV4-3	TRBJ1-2	CASSQPGQGGVYGYTF
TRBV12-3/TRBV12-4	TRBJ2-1	CASSLAQAMRNEQFF
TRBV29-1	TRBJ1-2	CSVEDRARASYGYTF
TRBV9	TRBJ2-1	CASSTPGGRNEQFF
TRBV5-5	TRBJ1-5	CASSLNIGNQPQHF
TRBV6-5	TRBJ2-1	CASSYGLAGGDNEQFF
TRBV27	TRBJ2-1	CASSFWTTDHNEQFF
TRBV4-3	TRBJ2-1	CASSQQQGLPYNEQFF
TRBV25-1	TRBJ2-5	CASGGETGGDEETQYF
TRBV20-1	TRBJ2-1	CSALPTFSGSNEQFF
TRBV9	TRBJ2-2	CASSVDGIGELFF
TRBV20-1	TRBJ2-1	CSATGLAGIFYNEQFF
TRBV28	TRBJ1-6	CASSFREPALSPLHF
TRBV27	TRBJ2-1	CASSAWIAGEQFF
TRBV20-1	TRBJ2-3	CSARDPIGGAQYF
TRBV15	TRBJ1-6	CATSPERGSPLHF
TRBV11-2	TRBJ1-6	CASSLDGGGGSPLHF
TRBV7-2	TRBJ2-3	CASSQTSGTDTQYF
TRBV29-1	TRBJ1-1	CSVVPQGKNTEAFF
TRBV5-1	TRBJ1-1	CASSLDPLRGTEAFF
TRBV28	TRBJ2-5	CASRGGSGGTKRPQYF
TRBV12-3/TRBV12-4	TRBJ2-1	CASNPGTETLSYNEQFF
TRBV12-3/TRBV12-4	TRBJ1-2	CASSLLWARGYTF
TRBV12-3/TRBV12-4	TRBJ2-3	CASAKALSLTDTQYF
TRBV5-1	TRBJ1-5	CASSLGGENQPQHF
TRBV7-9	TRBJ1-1	CASSFERGQGNTEAFF
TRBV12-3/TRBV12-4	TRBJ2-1	CASSPRTERSYNEQFF
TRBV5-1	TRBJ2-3	CASSYTSTTDTQYF
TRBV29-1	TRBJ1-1	CSVVSRGGTEAFF
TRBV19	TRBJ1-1	CASSNGRQGGTEAFF
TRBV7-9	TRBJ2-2	CASSGRLALGELFF
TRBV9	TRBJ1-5	CASSVAVEGAQHF
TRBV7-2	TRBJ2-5	CASTTIGRGQETQYF
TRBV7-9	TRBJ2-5	CASRTEVKETQYF
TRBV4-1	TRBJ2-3	CASSRAEGADTQYF
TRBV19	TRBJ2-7	CASSGTGLHEQYF
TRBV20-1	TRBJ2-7	CSASGSLYEQYF
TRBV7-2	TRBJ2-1	CASSLGGPAVEQFF
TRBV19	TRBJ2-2	CASNGGSAGELFF
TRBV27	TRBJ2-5	CASSLSVGFQETQYF
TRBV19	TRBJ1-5	CASSMRGTDNQPQHF
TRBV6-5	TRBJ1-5	CASSYSTTGGQPQHF
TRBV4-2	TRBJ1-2	CASSQASWGYTF
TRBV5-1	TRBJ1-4	CASSFGRSNEKLFF
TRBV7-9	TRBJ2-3	CASSHGLAGEDTQYF
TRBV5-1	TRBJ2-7	CASTSLGQGFDYEQYF
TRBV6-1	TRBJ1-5	CASSRTVSNQPQHF
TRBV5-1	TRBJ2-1	CASSLGASGGYNEQFF
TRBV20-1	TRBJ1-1	CSARKDLNTEAFF
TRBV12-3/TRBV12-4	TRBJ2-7	CASSPTSGRVVTFF
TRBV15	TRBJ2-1	CATSSRDRINEQFF
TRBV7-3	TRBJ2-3	CASSARPNTDTQYF